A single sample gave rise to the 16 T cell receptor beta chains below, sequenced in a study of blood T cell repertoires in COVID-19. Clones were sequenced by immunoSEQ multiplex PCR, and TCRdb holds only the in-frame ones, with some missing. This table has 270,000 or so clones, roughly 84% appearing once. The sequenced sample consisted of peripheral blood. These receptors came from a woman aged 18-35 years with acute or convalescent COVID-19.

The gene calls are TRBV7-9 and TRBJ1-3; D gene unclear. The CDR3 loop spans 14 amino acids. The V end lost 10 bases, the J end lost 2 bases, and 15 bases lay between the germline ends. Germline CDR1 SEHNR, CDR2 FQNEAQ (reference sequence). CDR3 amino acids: CAITNSGAGNTIYF. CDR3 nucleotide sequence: TGTGCCATCACGAACTCCGGGGCTGGAAACACCATATATTTT.

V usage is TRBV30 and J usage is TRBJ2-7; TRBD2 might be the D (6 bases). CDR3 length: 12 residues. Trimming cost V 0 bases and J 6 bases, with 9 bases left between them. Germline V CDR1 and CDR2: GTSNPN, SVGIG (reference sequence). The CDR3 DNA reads TGTGCCTGGAGTGTTGCGGGGATCGAGCAGTACTTC. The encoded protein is CAWSVAGIEQYF.

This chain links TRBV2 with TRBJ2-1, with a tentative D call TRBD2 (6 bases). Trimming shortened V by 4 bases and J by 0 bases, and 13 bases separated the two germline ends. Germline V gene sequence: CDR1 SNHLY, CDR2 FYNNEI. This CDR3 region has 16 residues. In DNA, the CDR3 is TGTGCCAGCAGTGGGTTTGCGGGGAGCTCCTACAATGAGCAGTTCTTC. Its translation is CASSGFAGSSYNEQFF.

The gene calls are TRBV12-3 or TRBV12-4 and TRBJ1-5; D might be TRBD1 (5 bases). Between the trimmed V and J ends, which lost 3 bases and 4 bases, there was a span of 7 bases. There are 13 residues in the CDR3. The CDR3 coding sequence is TGTGCCAGCAGTTTGGGACTAAATCAGCCCCAGCATTTT. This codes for CASSLGLNQPQHF.

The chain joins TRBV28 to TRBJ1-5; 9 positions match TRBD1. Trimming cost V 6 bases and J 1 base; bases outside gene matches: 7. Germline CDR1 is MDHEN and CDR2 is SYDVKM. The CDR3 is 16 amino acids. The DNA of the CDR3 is TGTGCCAGCAGACCTTCCGGACAGGGGAGCAATCAGCCCCAGCATTTT. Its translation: CASRPSGQGSNQPQHF.

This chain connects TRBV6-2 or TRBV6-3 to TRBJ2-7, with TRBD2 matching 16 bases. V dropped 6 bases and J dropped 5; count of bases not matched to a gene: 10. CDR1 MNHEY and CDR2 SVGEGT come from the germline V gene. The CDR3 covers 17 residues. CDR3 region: CASSPQTGLAGGDEQYF. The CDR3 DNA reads TGTGCCAGCAGCCCACAGACGGGACTAGCGGGAGGGGACGAGCAGTACTTC.

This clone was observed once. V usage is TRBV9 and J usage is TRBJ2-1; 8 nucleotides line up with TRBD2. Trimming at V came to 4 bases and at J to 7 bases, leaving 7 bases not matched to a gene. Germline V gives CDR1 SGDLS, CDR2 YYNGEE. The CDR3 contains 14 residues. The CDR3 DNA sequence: TGTGCCAGCAGCCCAAGCGGGAGAATAAATGAGCAGTTCTTC. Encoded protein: CASSPSGRINEQFF.

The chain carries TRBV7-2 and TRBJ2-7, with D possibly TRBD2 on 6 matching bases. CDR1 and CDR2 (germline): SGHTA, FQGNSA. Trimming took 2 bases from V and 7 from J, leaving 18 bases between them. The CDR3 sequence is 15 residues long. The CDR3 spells CASSLWGSQAGEQYF. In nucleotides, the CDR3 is TGTGCCAGCAGCTTATGGGGCTCGCAGGCGGGGGAGCAGTACTTC.

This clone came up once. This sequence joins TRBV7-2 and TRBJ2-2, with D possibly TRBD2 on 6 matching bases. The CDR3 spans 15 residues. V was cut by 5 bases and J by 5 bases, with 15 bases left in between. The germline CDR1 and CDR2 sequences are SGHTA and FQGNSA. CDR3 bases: TGTGCCAGCAGCAGCCCTAGCGTGGGGACCGGGGAGCTGTTTTTT. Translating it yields CASSSPSVGTGELFF.

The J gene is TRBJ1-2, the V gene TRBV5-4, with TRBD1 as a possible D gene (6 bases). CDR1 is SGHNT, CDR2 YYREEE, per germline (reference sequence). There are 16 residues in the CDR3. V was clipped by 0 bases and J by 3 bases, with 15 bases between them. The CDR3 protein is CASSLGGRPGDYGYTF. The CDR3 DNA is TGTGCCAGCAGCTTGGGAGGGAGACCAGGGGACTATGGCTACACCTTC.

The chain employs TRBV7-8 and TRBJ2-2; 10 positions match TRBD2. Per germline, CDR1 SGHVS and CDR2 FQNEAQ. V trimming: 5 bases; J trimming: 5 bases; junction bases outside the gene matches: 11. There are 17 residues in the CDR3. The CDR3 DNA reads TGTGCCAGCAGCCCCACTAGCGGGACCACTAAGACCGGGGAGCTGTTTTTT. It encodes CASSPTSGTTKTGELFF.

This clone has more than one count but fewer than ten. The CDR3 sequence: CASSIDASQGLLRGYTF. CDR3 coding DNA: TGTGCCAGTAGTATAGATGCCTCACAGGGTTTACTACGTGGCTACACCTTC. This chain links TRBV19 with TRBJ1-2; tentative D call: TRBD1 (6 bases). The V end lost 0 bases, the J end lost 7 bases, and 21 bases lay between the germline ends. The CDR3 has 17 amino acids. The germline V gene encodes CDR1 LNHDA and CDR2 SQIVND (reference sequence).

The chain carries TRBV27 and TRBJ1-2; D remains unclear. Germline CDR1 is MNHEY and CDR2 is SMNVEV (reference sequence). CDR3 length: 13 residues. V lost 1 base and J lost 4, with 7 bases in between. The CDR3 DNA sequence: TGTGCCAGCAGTTTATGGCCAAGCTATGGCTACACCTTC. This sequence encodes CASSLWPSYGYTF.

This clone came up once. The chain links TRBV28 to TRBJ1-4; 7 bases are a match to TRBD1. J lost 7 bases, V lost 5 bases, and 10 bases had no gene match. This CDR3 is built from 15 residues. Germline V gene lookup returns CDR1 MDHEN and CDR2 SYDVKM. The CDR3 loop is CASSPAGQISEKLFF. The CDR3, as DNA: TGTGCCAGCAGTCCCGCGGGACAGATATCTGAAAAACTGTTTTTT.

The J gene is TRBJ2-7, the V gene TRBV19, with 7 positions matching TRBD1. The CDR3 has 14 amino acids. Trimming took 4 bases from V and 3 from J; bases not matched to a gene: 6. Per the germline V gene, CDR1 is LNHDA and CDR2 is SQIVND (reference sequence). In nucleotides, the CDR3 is TGTGCCAGTAGTAAACAGGGGAGTGACTACGAGCAGTACTTC. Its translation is CASSKQGSDYEQYF.

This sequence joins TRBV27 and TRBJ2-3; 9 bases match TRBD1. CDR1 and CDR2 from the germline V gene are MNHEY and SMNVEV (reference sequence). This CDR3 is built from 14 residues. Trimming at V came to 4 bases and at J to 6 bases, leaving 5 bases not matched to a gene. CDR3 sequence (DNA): TGTGCCAGCAGTTCGGGACAGGGTGGCGATACGCAGTATTTT. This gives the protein CASSSGQGGDTQYF.